The 27 T cell receptor beta chains below all came from one sample that was sequenced in a study of regulatory T cells in long-lasting Graves disease. As to time point: persistent/refractory GD, antithyroid drugs over 5 years with positive TRAb. RNA extracted from PBMCs served as the sequencing template. CDR3-region Arm-PCR and iRepertoire HTBI primers produced the TCR beta libraries. TCRdb fed the multiplex PCR reads into MiXCR, producing one record per CDR3 protein. Of under 450,000 distinct CDR3 sequences in the sample, 23% are singletons; the top ten hold about a quarter. Sequenced here: peripheral blood mononuclear cells (PBMCs), sampled when the disease was refractory, from a patient treated with antithyroid drugs. These receptors originate from a female donor with Graves disease.

The CDR3 DNA is TGCAGTGCTTCCGGGACACCGGGCAACAATGAGCAGTTCTTC. Protein sequence: CSASGTPGNNEQFF. V is TRBV20-1 and J is TRBJ2-1; weak D call: TRBD1 (6 bases). With 5 bases removed from V and 5 bases from J, the gap between germline ends came to 16 bases. This CDR3 spans 14 amino acids. In germline, CDR1 is DFQATT, CDR2 SNEGSKA (reference sequence).

The rearrangement joins TRBV4-3 to TRBJ1-2; TRBD1 matches at 7 bases. The V and J ends lost 3 bases and 2 bases, in that order; junction bases with no gene match: 6. The CDR3 has 15 residues. Per the germline V gene, CDR1 is LGHNA and CDR2 is YSLEER. For the CDR3, the DNA is TGCGCCAGCAGCCATCGCGGACAGGCAAACTATGGCTACACCTTC. It is translated as CASSHRGQANYGYTF.

In its sample, this clonotype was seen many times. V gene TRBV7-2 combines with J gene TRBJ2-5; TRBD2 aligns across 9 bases. The V gene end was trimmed by 1 base and the J gene end by 5 bases; junction bases not matched to a gene: 8. The CDR3 is made up of 16 amino acids. Germline loops: CDR1 SGHTA, CDR2 FQGNSA. The CDR3 spells CASSLVAGEDGETQYF. The CDR3 nucleotides are TGTGCCAGCAGCTTAGTAGCGGGAGAGGATGGCGAGACCCAGTACTTC.

This clonotype was observed at least ten times. One junction end does not reproduce the germline sequence, and a read error may be involved. The CDR3 DNA follows: TGTGCCAGCAGCTCAAGCAGCATTCAGCCCCAGCATTTT. Its protein is CASSSSSIQPQHF. The V and J genes are TRBV11-2 and TRBJ1-5, with D unresolved. CDR3 size: 13 residues. CDR1 and CDR2 (germline): SGHAT, FQNNGV.

V usage is TRBV27 and J usage is TRBJ1-1; TRBD1 agrees at 8 bases. The CDR3 covers 15 residues. Germline V gene sequence: CDR1 MNHEY, CDR2 SMNVEV (reference sequence). The V segment lost 4 bases and the J segment 0 bases; nucleotides outside the gene matches: 4. DNA for the CDR3: TGTGCCAGCAGTTCACGACAGGGGATGAACACTGAAGCTTTCTTT. Amino acids: CASSSRQGMNTEAFF.

A few counts support this clonotype. Written as DNA, the CDR3 is TGTGCCTGGAGAGAGGGACGCCTATCTGAAAAACTGTTTTTT. Residues: CAWREGRLSEKLFF. The V and J genes are TRBV30 and TRBJ1-4, with D perhaps matching TRBD1 (5 bases). CDR1 and CDR2 (germline): GTSNPN, SVGIG (reference sequence). The V gene lost 3 bases and the J gene lost 7 bases, with 15 bases spanning the gap. The CDR3 runs 14 residues.

The chain links TRBV20-1 to TRBJ2-7; 10 bases are a match to TRBD2. The CDR3 has 16 residues. Germline lookup yields CDR1 DFQATT and CDR2 SNEGSKA (reference sequence). Losses at the gene ends were 1 base for V and 5 bases for J; bases not matched to a gene: 11. CDR3 sequence: CSARVPSGRTVHEQYF. CDR3 DNA sequence: TGCAGTGCTAGAGTTCCTAGCGGGAGAACGGTTCACGAGCAGTACTTC.

This clonotype came up many times. The chain is built from TRBV28 and TRBJ1-2, with D possibly TRBD1 on 5 matching bases. Germline CDR1 is MDHEN and CDR2 is SYDVKM. This CDR3 has 13 residues. Trimming pared 6 bases from V and 6 bases from J, leaving 14 bases between. CDR3 residues: CASRSQGKDGYTF. Here the CDR3 DNA reads TGTGCCAGCAGATCTCAGGGTAAAGATGGCTACACCTTC.

This clonotype has just a few counts. The V and J genes are TRBV6-1 and TRBJ2-7, with 11 bases lining up with TRBD2. The V and J ends lost 8 bases and 6 bases, in that order; junction bases with no gene match: 6. CDR3 length: 13 residues. Per the germline V gene, CDR1 is MNHNS and CDR2 is SASEGT. The CDR3 loop reads CASGTLAGGEQYF. CDR3 bases: TGTGCCAGCGGAACCCTAGCGGGAGGCGAGCAGTACTTC.

The genes are TRBV10-3 and TRBJ2-2; TRBD1 might be the D (6 bases). CDR1 is ENHRY, CDR2 SYGVKD, per germline. Trimming took off 10 bases at V and 0 bases at J, with 12 bases between the two ends. The CDR3 sequence is 14 residues long. DNA of the CDR3: TGTGCCACTCTCAGGGGCGCGAACACCGGGGAGCTGTTTTTT. Translation: CATLRGANTGELFF.

The chain joins TRBV3-1 to TRBJ1-1; possibly TRBD1 for D (5 bases). The V gene's germline CDR1 is LGHDT and CDR2 YNNKEL (reference sequence). Trimming removed 0 bases from V and 1 base from J, with 12 bases in between. The CDR3 runs 16 residues. The CDR3 bases are TGTGCCAGCAGCCAAGAGACTGGGCAGGGGAACACTGAAGCTTTCTTT. It translates to CASSQETGQGNTEAFF.

This clonotype appeared a few times. The chain recombines TRBV7-9 with TRBJ1-3; a possible D gene is TRBD1 (6 bases). The ends were cut back, 4 bases at V and 4 bases at J, with 17 bases in the middle. Per the germline V gene, CDR1 is SEHNR and CDR2 is FQNEAQ (reference sequence). The CDR3 sequence is 16 residues long. CDR3 bases: TGTGCCAGCAGCTCGCCCGGGGGCGCAACCGGAAACACCATATATTTT. Amino acid sequence: CASSSPGGATGNTIYF.

There are many counts of this clonotype. The chain uses TRBV24-1 and TRBJ1-5; D might be TRBD1 (6 bases). In germline, CDR1 is KGHDR, CDR2 SFDVKD. The V end was cut by 3 bases, the J end by 1 base, with 12 bases between. This CDR3 contains 16 residues. CDR3 DNA sequence: TGTGCCACCAGTGATAACAGGGTTGGGAGCAATCAGCCCCAGCATTTT. Its protein is CATSDNRVGSNQPQHF.

The chain has TRBV29-1 and TRBJ1-2; unclear D gene. The ends were cut back, 0 bases at V and 7 bases at J, with 9 bases in the middle. The germline V gene has CDR1 SQVTM and CDR2 ANQGSEA. The CDR3 is 12 amino acids. CDR3 loop: CSVEETPGGYTF. The CDR3 bases are TGCAGCGTTGAAGAGACTCCGGGTGGCTACACCTTC.

The J gene is TRBJ2-5, the V gene TRBV18; D possibly matches TRBD1 or TRBD2 (5 bases each). CDR3 length: 18 amino acids. From germline, CDR1 is KGHSH and CDR2 LQKENI. Trimming left V 5 bases short and J 1 base short, with 23 bases between. CDR3 sequence (DNA): TGTGCCAGCTCAAAGAATTTAAACAGGAAGAGGGCCCAAGAGACCCAGTACTTC. This codes for CASSKNLNRKRAQETQYF.

This clonotype was detected ten times or more. At one of its ends the junction is not consistent with the germline gene, which may arise from a read error. V and J are TRBV5-1 and TRBJ1-5, with D unclear. The CDR3 runs 13 residues. Germline values: CDR1 SGHRS, CDR2 YFSETQ. The CDR3 region is CASSLSSNQPQHF. The DNA for the CDR3 is TGTGCCAGCAGCTTAAGTAGCAATCAGCCCCAGCATTTT.

V usage is TRBV20-1 and J usage is TRBJ2-1; D uncertain. Germline assignment: CDR1 DFQATT and CDR2 SNEGSKA (reference sequence). The V end was cut by 0 bases, the J end by 0 bases, with 6 bases between. The length of the CDR3 is 14 residues. The CDR3 loop is CSARDRYSYNEQFF. CDR3 sequence (DNA): TGCAGTGCTAGAGATCGGTACTCCTACAATGAGCAGTTCTTC.

This clonotype was counted many times. CDR3 DNA sequence: TGTGCCAGCAGAGGGGATGAGACCCAGTACTTC. Translating it yields CASRGDETQYF. V gene TRBV6-2 or TRBV6-3 combines with J gene TRBJ2-5; possibly TRBD1 for D (5 bases). CDR3 size: 11 residues. Germline CDR1 MNHEY, CDR2 SVGEGT. The ends were cut back, 6 bases at V and 5 bases at J, with 7 bases in the middle.

This clonotype has only a few counts. The chain joins TRBV20-1 to TRBJ2-7, with 7 bases matching TRBD1. V lost 5 bases, J lost 2 bases, and 9 bases stayed unmatched. The CDR3 has 14 residues. The germline gives CDR1 DFQATT, CDR2 SNEGSKA (reference sequence). Here the CDR3 DNA reads TGCAGTGCTCGAGCCGGGACAGCAACCTACGAGCAGTACTTC. Its protein product is CSARAGTATYEQYF.

Ten or more counts support this clonotype. The genes are TRBV28 and TRBJ2-7; possibly TRBD2 for D (5 bases). V gave up 6 bases and J gave up 10 bases, with 16 bases separating them. CDR1 is MDHEN and CDR2 is SYDVKM in the germline V gene. There are 12 residues in the CDR3. CDR3 sequence: CASSPQPGSQYF. The CDR3 coding sequence is TGTGCCAGCAGCCCCCAGCCGGGATCTCAGTACTTC.

V gene TRBV6-4 combines with J gene TRBJ2-1, with 7 bases fitting TRBD2. Per the germline V gene, CDR1 is MRHNA and CDR2 is SNTAGT. V was pared by 5 bases and J by 3 bases, with 1 base of the junction left unmatched. The CDR3 has 13 amino acids. CDR3 nucleotides: TGTGCCAGCAGTAGCGGGGACTACAATGAGCAGTTCTTC. It encodes CASSSGDYNEQFF.

The rearrangement joins TRBV18 to TRBJ2-1; D uncertain. Germline V gene lookup returns CDR1 KGHSH and CDR2 LQKENI. The CDR3 sequence is 11 residues long. V lost 6 bases and J lost 5, with 5 bases in between. The CDR3 reads CASSQNNEQFF. In nucleotides, the CDR3 is TGTGCCAGCTCCCAGAACAATGAGCAGTTCTTC. Full variable domain (outside the CDR3, taken from reference TRBV18 and TRBJ2-1): NAGVMQNPRHLVRRRGQEARLRCSPMKGHSHVYWYRQLPEEGLKFMVYLQKENIIDESGMPKERFSAEFPKEGPSILRIQQVVRGDSAAYFCASSQNNEQFFGPGTRLTVL.

This clonotype was picked up many times. The chain uses TRBV6-5 and TRBJ2-7, with a tentative D call TRBD1 (5 bases). Germline loops: CDR1 MNHEY, CDR2 SVGAGI. The CDR3 is 16 residues long. V lost 0 bases, J lost 4 bases, and 16 bases lay in between. The CDR3 nucleotides read TGTGCCAGCAGTTACTCGACAGCTTCATTTACTTACGAGCAGTACTTC. As protein: CASSYSTASFTYEQYF.

The gene calls are TRBV5-4 and TRBJ2-7, with D possibly being TRBD2 (6 bases). V lost 1 base, J lost 1 base, and 18 bases lay in between. Germline-derived CDR1 and CDR2 are SGHNT and YYREEE (reference sequence). The CDR3 is 17 residues long. CDR3 residues: CASSLWPGRIWSYEQYF. CDR3 DNA sequence: TGTGCCAGCAGCTTGTGGCCAGGGAGGATTTGGTCCTACGAGCAGTACTTC.

As regards this clonotype: A read error is possible here, since a much larger clone lies one base away. The chain joins TRBV29-1 to TRBJ2-5; 12 nucleotides align to TRBD2. The CDR3 totals 15 residues. Trimming took 4 bases from V and 3 from J; bases not matched to a gene: 6. Per the germline V gene, CDR1 is SQVTM and CDR2 is ANQGSEA. The CDR3 loop reads CSVGFPSGREETQYF. CDR3 nucleotide sequence: TGCAGCGTTGGATTCCCTAGCGGGAGGGAAGAGACCCAGTACTTC.

The chain combines TRBV12-3 or TRBV12-4 with TRBJ2-7, with no clear D. V gave up 5 bases and J gave up 12 bases, with 11 bases separating them. The CDR3 is 10 residues long. In nucleotides, the CDR3 is TGTGCCAGCAGTCTCGGGTGTCCGTACTTC. Translated, it gives CASSLGCPYF.

The chain recombines TRBV7-9 with TRBJ2-7, with D uncertain. V lost 5 bases to trimming and J lost 0 bases, with 11 bases between them. The CDR3 is 14 amino acids. Germline assignment: CDR1 SEHNR and CDR2 FQNEAQ (reference sequence). DNA of the CDR3: TGTGCCAGCAGCCCGTCCCCCGCCTCCTACGAGCAGTACTTC. Translated, it gives CASSPSPASYEQYF.